Listed here are 18 T cell receptor beta chains from one sample, sequenced in a study of cytomegalovirus exposure and HLA in healthy donors (dated by TCRdb to 2016 to 2017). The receptor library was made with the immunoSEQ multiplex PCR assay. A mixture of 60 forward primers for TCR Vbeta segments and 13 reverse primers for TCR Jbeta segments was used in the multiplex PCR. Entries here come from immuneACCESS through TCRdb and include only in-frame sequences with V and J called. Some clones fail to appear in such tables; in the studies checked, an unresolved V gene covers under half of the shortfall, and the cause of the remainder is unknown. This sample comprises approximately 120,000 clones, roughly four fifths of them detected only once. Together, the top ten hold more than 1.5% of the sample. Sequencing was performed on PBMCs. These receptors all come from a man younger than 30 in good health and CMV-seronegative.

As to this clone: The junction shows a germline mismatch at one end, possibly a read error. The gene calls are TRBV7-9 and TRBJ2-7; no definite D call. The V gene's germline CDR1 is SEHNR and CDR2 FQNEAQ (reference sequence). CDR3 size: 13 residues. CDR3 DNA: TGTTCCAGCAGCTTAGACGCCTACTACGAGCAGTACTTC. Translated, it gives CSSSLDAYYEQYF.

This clone was observed a few times. The chain carries TRBV6-1 and TRBJ1-1; no firm D call. Per germline, CDR1 MNHNS and CDR2 SASEGT. There are 15 residues in the CDR3. Between the trimmed V and J ends, which lost 2 bases and 5 bases, there was a span of 15 bases. The CDR3 sequence: CASSESLVPGTEAFF. Written as DNA, the CDR3 is TGTGCCAGCAGTGAATCCCTGGTCCCGGGGACTGAAGCTTTCTTT.

This clone occurred a few times. This sequence joins TRBV7-8 and TRBJ1-1; D may be TRBD1 (6 bases). The germline CDR1 and CDR2 sequences are SGHVS and FQNEAQ. The length of the CDR3 is 14 residues. Trimming pared 4 bases from V and 2 bases from J, leaving 11 bases between. The CDR3 reads CASSSQGGNTEAFF. The CDR3 DNA reads TGTGCCAGCAGCTCCCAAGGGGGAAACACTGAAGCTTTCTTT.

This chain links TRBV9 with TRBJ1-4; the D gene is possibly TRBD1 (5 bases). CDR1 SGDLS and CDR2 YYNGEE come from the germline V gene. The CDR3 spans 20 residues. The ends were cut back, 3 bases at V and 0 bases at J, with 24 bases in the middle. The CDR3 reads CASSDGGSLPFAATNEKLFF. In DNA, the CDR3 is TGTGCCAGCAGCGACGGGGGGTCATTACCATTCGCCGCAACTAATGAAAAACTGTTTTTT.

The rearrangement uses TRBV11-2 and TRBJ2-1; D remains unclear. Deletions cut 2 bases from V and 0 bases from J, with 11 bases between. CDR1 is SGHAT and CDR2 is FQNNGV in the germline V gene. The CDR3 loop spans 16 amino acids. CDR3 DNA: TGTGCCAGCAGCTTAAAAACTATAAGCTCCTACAATGAGCAGTTCTTC. Translation gives CASSLKTISSYNEQFF.

The genes are TRBV2 and TRBJ2-3; 9 nucleotides align to TRBD2. V lost 4 bases and J lost 2; bases outside the gene matches: 16. This CDR3 region has 19 residues. Germline V gives CDR1 SNHLY, CDR2 FYNNEI. CDR3 DNA: TGTGCCAGCAGTGGGGATGGCGGGGGGGCGGCGAGATTCACAGATACGCAGTATTTT. It encodes CASSGDGGGAARFTDTQYF.

This clone has just one count. In DNA form, the CDR3 reads TGTGCCAGCAGTTTAATGACAGGGGAGAACACTGAAGCTTTCTTT. Protein: CASSLMTGENTEAFF. The V call is TRBV5-4, the J call TRBJ1-1; TRBD1 matches 8 bases. This CDR3 is built from 15 residues. Germline lookup yields CDR1 SGHNT and CDR2 YYREEE (reference sequence). V was clipped by 5 bases and J by 1 base; unmatched bases: 7.

The rearrangement uses TRBV4-1 and TRBJ2-3, with a tentative D call TRBD2 (6 bases). Per germline, CDR1 MGHRA and CDR2 YSYEKL. This CDR3 contains 14 residues. V lost 1 base to trimming and J lost 7 bases, with 12 bases between them. The CDR3 spells CASSQGETRNTQYF. Written as DNA, the CDR3 is TGCGCCAGCAGCCAAGGGGAGACTAGAAATACGCAGTATTTT.

The rearrangement joins TRBV5-8 to TRBJ2-2; tentative D call: TRBD1 (5 bases). The CDR3 is 16 amino acids. V lost 0 bases to trimming and J lost 4 bases, with 13 bases between them. Germline loops: CDR1 SGHTS, CDR2 YDEGEE. The CDR3 here is CASSLEAGASTGELFF. The DNA for the CDR3 is TGTGCCAGCAGCTTGGAAGCTGGGGCAAGCACCGGGGAGCTGTTTTTT. The entire variable domain, with the rest obtained from reference TRBV5-8 and TRBJ2-2, is as follows: EAGVTQSPTHLIKTRGQQATLRCSPISGHTSVYWYQQALGLGLQFLLWYDEGEERNRGNFPPRFSGRQFPNYSSELNVNALELEDSALYLCASSLEAGASTGELFFGEGSRLTVL.

The V gene is TRBV25-1, the J gene TRBJ1-2; weak D call: TRBD1 (5 bases). The V gene lost 4 bases and the J gene lost 4 bases, with 10 bases spanning the gap. The CDR3 is 13 amino acids. Germline V gene data show CDR1 as MGHDK and CDR2 as SYGVNS. For the CDR3, the DNA is TGTGCCAGCAGTGGGGGCAGGGTCTATGGCTACACCTTC. Its translation is CASSGGRVYGYTF.

As to this clone: Other nucleotide sequences in the sample specify the same CDR3. The rearrangement uses TRBV5-1 and TRBJ1-2; the D gene is possibly TRBD1 (5 bases). V lost 3 bases and J 8 bases, leaving 26 bases between the germline ends. Germline V gene data show CDR1 as SGHRS and CDR2 as YFSETQ. This CDR3 is 17 amino acids long. The CDR3 DNA follows: TGCGCCAGCAGCTGGCGTGACCCTGTCTTGGGGGGTCAAGGCTACACCTTC. Translation: CASSWRDPVLGGQGYTF.

The rearrangement uses TRBV11-2 and TRBJ2-7, with 8 positions matching TRBD2. CDR1 is SGHAT, CDR2 FQNNGV, per germline. The CDR3 runs 12 residues. The V and J ends lost 5 bases and 6 bases, in that order; junction bases with no gene match: 3. CDR3 nucleotides: TGTGCCAGCAGCCGGACTAGCCGCGAGCAGTACTTC. Translated, it gives CASSRTSREQYF.

The chain combines TRBV11-2 with TRBJ1-1; no definite D call. The CDR3 length is 13 residues. Trimming stripped 5 bases from V and 4 bases from J, with 11 bases between. The V gene's germline CDR1 is SGHAT and CDR2 FQNNGV. CDR3 bases: TGTGCCAGCAGCCAAGCGGGCGGCACTGAAGCTTTCTTT. This gives the protein CASSQAGGTEAFF.

V gene TRBV7-3 combines with J gene TRBJ2-5; 14 nucleotides align to TRBD2. With 6 bases clipped from V and 4 bases from J, the junction kept 4 bases outside the gene matches. Germline V lookup: CDR1 SGHTA, CDR2 FQGTGA. This CDR3 contains 15 residues. CDR3 region: CASSRLAGGRETQYF. The CDR3 DNA reads as TGTGCCAGCAGTCGACTAGCGGGGGGGCGAGAGACCCAGTACTTC.

The V gene is TRBV14, the J gene TRBJ1-4; D unclear. Per germline, CDR1 SGHDN and CDR2 FVKESK. The CDR3 contains 15 residues. V was trimmed by 3 bases and J by 6 bases, leaving 14 bases between them. CDR3 protein: CASSQMGGRHEKLFF. The CDR3 nucleotides read TGTGCCAGCAGCCAGATGGGAGGGAGGCATGAAAAACTGTTTTTT. The whole variable domain, filled in from reference TRBV14 and TRBJ1-4, reads EAGVTQFPSHSVIEKGQTVTLRCDPISGHDNLYWYRRVMGKEIKFLLHFVKESKQDESGMPNNRFLAERTGGTYSTLKVQPAELEDSGVYFCASSQMGGRHEKLFFGSGTQLSVL.

V is TRBV11-1 and J is TRBJ2-3, with 7 bases matching TRBD2. V dropped 5 bases and J dropped 2; count of bases not matched to a gene: 7. Germline-derived CDR1 and CDR2 are SGHAT and FQDESV (reference sequence). This CDR3 has 15 amino acids. The CDR3 DNA reads TGTGCCAGCAGCCCAAGGGACTACAACACAGATACGCAGTATTTT. Protein: CASSPRDYNTDTQYF.

The chain is built from TRBV5-3 and TRBJ2-3; TRBD2 agrees at 11 bases. TRBV5-3 is an open reading frame whose function is uncertain. Losses at the gene ends were 3 bases for V and 3 bases for J; bases not matched to a gene: 9. The CDR3 covers 17 residues. The DNA for the CDR3 is TGTGCCAGAAGCTACAGACTAGCGGGGATAGTAACAGATACGCAGTATTTT. Protein product: CARSYRLAGIVTDTQYF.

The chain recombines TRBV28 with TRBJ1-1; D perhaps matches TRBD1 (5 bases). CDR1 is MDHEN and CDR2 is SYDVKM in the germline V gene. The CDR3 contains 14 residues. V lost 4 bases, J lost 1 base, and 10 bases lay in between. CDR3 sequence: CASSSGHPNTEAFF. The CDR3 DNA is TGTGCCAGCAGTTCAGGACATCCGAACACTGAAGCTTTCTTT.